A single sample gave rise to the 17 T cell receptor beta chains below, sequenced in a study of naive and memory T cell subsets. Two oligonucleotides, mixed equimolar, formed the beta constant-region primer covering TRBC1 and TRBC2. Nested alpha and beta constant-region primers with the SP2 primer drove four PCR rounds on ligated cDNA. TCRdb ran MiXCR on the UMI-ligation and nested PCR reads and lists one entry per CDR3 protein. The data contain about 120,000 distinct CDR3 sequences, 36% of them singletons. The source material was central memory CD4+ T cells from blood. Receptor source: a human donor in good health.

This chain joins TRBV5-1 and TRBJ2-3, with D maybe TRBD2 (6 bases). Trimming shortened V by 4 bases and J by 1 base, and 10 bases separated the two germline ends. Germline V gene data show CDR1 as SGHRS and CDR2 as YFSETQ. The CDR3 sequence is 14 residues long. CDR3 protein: CASSPSSGTDTQYF. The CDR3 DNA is TGCGCCAGCAGCCCCTCTAGCGGCACAGATACGCAGTATTTT.

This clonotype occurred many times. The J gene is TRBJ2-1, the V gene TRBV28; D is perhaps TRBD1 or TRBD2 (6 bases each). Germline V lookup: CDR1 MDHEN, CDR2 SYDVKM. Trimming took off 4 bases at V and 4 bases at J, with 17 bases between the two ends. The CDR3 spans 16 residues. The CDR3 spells CASSWGASVAYNEQFF. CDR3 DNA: TGTGCCAGCAGTTGGGGGGCTAGCGTTGCGTACAATGAGCAGTTCTTC.

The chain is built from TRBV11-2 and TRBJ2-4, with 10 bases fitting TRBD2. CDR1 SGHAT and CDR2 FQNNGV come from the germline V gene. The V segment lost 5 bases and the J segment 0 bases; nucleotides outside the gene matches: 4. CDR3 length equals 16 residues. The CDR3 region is CASSLGLAVAKNIQYF. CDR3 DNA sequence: TGTGCCAGCAGCCTTGGACTAGCGGTAGCCAAAAACATTCAGTACTTC. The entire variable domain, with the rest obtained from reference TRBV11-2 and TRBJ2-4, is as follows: EAGVAQSPRYKIIEKRQSVAFWCNPISGHATLYWYQQILGQGPKLLIQFQNNGVVDDSQLPKDRFSAERLKGVDSTLKIQPAKLEDSAVYLCASSLGLAVAKNIQYFGAGTRLSVL.

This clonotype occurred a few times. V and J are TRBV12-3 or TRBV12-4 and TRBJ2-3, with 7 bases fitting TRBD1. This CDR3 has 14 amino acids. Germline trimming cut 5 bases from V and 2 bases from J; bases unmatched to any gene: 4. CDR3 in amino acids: CASSKQGFTDTQYF. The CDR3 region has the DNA TGTGCCAGCAGTAAACAGGGGTTCACAGATACGCAGTATTTT.

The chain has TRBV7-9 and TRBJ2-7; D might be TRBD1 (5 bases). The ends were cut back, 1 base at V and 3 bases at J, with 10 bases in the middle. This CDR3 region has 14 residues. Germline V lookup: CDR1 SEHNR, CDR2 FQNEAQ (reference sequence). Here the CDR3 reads CASSLEGQGYEQYF. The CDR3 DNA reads TGTGCCAGCAGCTTAGAAGGGCAGGGCTACGAGCAGTACTTC. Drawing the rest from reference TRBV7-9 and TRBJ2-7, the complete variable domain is DTGVSQNPRHKITKRGQNVTFRCDPISEHNRLYWYRQTLGQGPEFLTYFQNEAQLEKSRLLSDRFSAERPKGSFSTLEIQRTEQGDSAMYLCASSLEGQGYEQYFGPGTRLTVT.

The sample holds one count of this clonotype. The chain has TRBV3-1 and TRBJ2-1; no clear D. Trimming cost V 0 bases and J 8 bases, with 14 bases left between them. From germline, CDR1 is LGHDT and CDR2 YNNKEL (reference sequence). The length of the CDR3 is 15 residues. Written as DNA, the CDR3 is TGTGCCAGCAGCCAAGAAACTGGGCGAGTGGATGAGCAGTTCTTC. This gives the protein CASSQETGRVDEQFF.

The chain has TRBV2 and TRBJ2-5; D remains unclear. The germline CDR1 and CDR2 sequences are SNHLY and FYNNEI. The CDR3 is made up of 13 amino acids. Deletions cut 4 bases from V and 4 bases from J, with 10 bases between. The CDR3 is CASSVIRAETQYF. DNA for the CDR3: TGTGCCAGCAGTGTGATCCGGGCAGAGACCCAGTACTTC.

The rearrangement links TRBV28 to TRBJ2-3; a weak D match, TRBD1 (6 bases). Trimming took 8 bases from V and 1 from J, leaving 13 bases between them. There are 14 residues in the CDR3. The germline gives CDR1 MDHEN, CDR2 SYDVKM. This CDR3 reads CASFGGGGTDTQYF. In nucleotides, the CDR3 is TGTGCCAGCTTTGGGGGCGGCGGCACAGATACGCAGTATTTT.

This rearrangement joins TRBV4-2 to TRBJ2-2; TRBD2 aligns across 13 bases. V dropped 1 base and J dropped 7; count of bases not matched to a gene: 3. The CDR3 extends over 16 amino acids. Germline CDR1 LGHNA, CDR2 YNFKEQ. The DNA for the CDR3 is TGTGCCAGCAGCCAAGGGGGACTAGCGGGAATCGGGGAGCTGTTTTTT. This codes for CASSQGGLAGIGELFF.

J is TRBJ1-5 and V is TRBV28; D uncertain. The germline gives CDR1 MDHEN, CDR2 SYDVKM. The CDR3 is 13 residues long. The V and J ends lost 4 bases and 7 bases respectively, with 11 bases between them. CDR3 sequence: CASSSGFGQPQHF. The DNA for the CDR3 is TGTGCCAGCAGTTCCGGGTTCGGGCAGCCCCAGCATTTT. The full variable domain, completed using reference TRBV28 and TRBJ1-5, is DVKVTQSSRYLVKRTGEKVFLECVQDMDHENMFWYRQDPGLGLRLIYFSYDVKMKEKGDIPEGYSVSREKKERFSLILESASTNQTSMYLCASSSGFGQPQHFGDGTRLSIL.

CDR3 nucleotides: TGTGCCAGCCAGGGTTCTGGGGCCAACGTCCTGACTTTC. Translated, it gives CASQGSGANVLTF. The chain employs TRBV7-3 and TRBJ2-6; a possible D gene is TRBD1 (5 bases). Germline CDR1 and CDR2: SGHTA and FQGTGA. The germline V and J ends were trimmed by 8 bases and 1 base, with 6 bases remaining between them. This CDR3 has 13 residues.

This chain's CDR3 is CASSALAGVNTGELFF. In DNA, the CDR3 is TGTGCCAGCAGCGCCCTAGCGGGAGTCAACACCGGGGAGCTGTTTTTT. The rearrangement joins TRBV5-4 to TRBJ2-2, with TRBD2 identical over 10 bases. V gave up 4 bases and J gave up 2 bases; unmatched junction bases: 5. This CDR3 is built from 16 residues. CDR1 SGHNT and CDR2 YYREEE come from the germline V gene (reference sequence).

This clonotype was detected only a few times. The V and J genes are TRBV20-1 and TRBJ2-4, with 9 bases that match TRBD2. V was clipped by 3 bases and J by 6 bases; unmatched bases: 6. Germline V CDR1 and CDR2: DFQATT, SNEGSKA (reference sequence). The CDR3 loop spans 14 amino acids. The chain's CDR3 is CSASSSGRRNIQYF. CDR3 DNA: TGCAGTGCTAGTTCCAGCGGGAGGAGAAACATTCAGTACTTC.

CDR3 protein: CASSVDPVSGAFF. The DNA for the CDR3 is TGTGCCAGCAGCGTAGATCCGGTCAGCGGAGCTTTCTTT. This chain links TRBV9 with TRBJ1-1; D gene ambiguous. The CDR3 is made up of 13 amino acids. Germline values: CDR1 SGDLS, CDR2 YYNGEE. The V end was cut by 0 bases, the J end by 10 bases, with 13 bases between. The entire variable domain, with the rest obtained from reference TRBV9 and TRBJ1-1, is as follows: DSGVTQTPKHLITATGQRVTLRCSPRSGDLSVYWYQQSLDQGLQFLIQYYNGEERAKGNILERFSAQQFPDLHSELNLSSLELGDSALYFCASSVDPVSGAFFGQGTRLTVV.

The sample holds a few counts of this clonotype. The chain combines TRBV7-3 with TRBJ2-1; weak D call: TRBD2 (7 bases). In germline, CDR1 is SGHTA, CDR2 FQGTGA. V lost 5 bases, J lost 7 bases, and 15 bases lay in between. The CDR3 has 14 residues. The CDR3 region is CASSNLGGRNEQFF. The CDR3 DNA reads TGTGCCAGCAGCAACCTCGGGGGGCGTAATGAGCAGTTCTTC.

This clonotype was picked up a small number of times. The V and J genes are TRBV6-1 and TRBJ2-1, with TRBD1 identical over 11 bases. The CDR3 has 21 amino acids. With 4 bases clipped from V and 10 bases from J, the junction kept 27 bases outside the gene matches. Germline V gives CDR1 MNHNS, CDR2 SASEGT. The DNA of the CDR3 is TGTGCCAGCAGTGCCTGGGACAGGGGGAATCTATTAAAACTAAGGAACCCAGAGCAGTTCTTC. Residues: CASSAWDRGNLLKLRNPEQFF.

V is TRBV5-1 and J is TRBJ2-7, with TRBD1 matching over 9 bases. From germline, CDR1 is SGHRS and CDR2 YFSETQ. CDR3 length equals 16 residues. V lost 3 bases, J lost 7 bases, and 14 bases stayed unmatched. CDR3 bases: TGCGCCAGCAGCTACAAGACAGGGGGTAAACCAGGGGAGCAGTACTTC. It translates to CASSYKTGGKPGEQYF. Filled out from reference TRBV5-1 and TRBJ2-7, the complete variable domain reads KAGVTQTPRYLIKTRGQQVTLSCSPISGHRSVSWYQQTPGQGLQFLFEYFSETQRNKGNFPGRFSGRQFSNSRSEMNVSTLELGDSALYLCASSYKTGGKPGEQYFGPGTRLTVT.